This T cell receptor beta chain is drawn from a study of beta chain features in type 1 diabetes. For the study at large: The patient and healthy donor groups were comparable for age, gender and cell yields. Study results and limitations: Cells expressing TCR highly could be over-represented by cDNA sequencing.

This clone was counted a few times. Its antigen remains unknown. Trimming removed 4 bases from V and 5 bases from J, with 14 bases in between. The V gene's germline CDR1 is SQVTM and CDR2 ANQGSEA. The CDR3 is 13 residues long. The isolated RNA, all of it, was reverse transcribed, so expressed TCRB transcripts were what got sequenced. Some clones are missing from TCRdb's copy, which holds only in-frame ones; the method was immunoSEQ multiplex PCR. The sample contains about 230,000 clones, about 9.3% of which appear only once. One heparinised draw, averaging roughly 110 mL, was taken per donor. The source material was naive CD4+ T cells from blood. The V and J genes are TRBV29-1 and TRBJ1-1; D uncertain. The sequence derives from a woman between 18 and 29 years old in good health. The CDR3 region is CSVAPVPETEAFF. CDR3 in DNA: TGCAGCGTTGCCCCCGTCCCCGAGACTGAAGCTTTCTTT.